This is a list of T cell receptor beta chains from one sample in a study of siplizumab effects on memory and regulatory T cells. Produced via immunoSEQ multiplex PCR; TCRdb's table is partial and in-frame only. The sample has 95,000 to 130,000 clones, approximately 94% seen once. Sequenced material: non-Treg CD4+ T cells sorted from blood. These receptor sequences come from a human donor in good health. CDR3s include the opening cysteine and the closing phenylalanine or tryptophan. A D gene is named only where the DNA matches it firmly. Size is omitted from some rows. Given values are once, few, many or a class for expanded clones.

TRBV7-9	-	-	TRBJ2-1	CASSPTSRSYNEQFF	TGTGCCAGCAGCCCCACTAGTAGGTCCTACAATGAGCAGTTCTTC
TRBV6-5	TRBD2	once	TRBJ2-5	CASSPWTSGRETQYF	TGTGCCAGCAGTCCCTGGACTAGCGGGAGAGAGACCCAGTACTTC
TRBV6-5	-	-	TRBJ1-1	CATLRGRDTEAFF	TGTGCCACCCTAAGAGGGCGGGACACTGAAGCTTTCTTT
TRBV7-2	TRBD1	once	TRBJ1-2	CASSPYQTGANYGYTF	TGTGCCAGCAGCCCCTATCAGACAGGGGCTAACTATGGCTACACCTTC
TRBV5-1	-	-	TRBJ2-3	CASSLGAITDTQYF	TGCGCCAGCAGCTTGGGGGCGATCACAGATACGCAGTATTTT
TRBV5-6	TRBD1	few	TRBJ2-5	CASSGGTGLETQYF	TGTGCCAGCAGCGGAGGGACAGGGTTGGAGACCCAGTACTTC
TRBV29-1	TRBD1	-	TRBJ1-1	CSVALKQGVNTEAFF	TGCAGCGTTGCACTCAAACAGGGGGTTAACACTGAAGCTTTCTTT
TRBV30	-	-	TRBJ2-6	CAWSVMGSGANVLTF	TGTGCCTGGAGTGTAATGGGCTCTGGGGCCAACGTCCTGACTTTC
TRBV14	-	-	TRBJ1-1	CASSHNLGGAEAFF	TGTGCCAGCAGCCACAACCTAGGGGGGGCTGAAGCTTTCTTT
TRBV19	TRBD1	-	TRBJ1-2	CASIPGQGAPRGYTF	TGTGCCAGTATACCGGGACAGGGTGCTCCCCGCGGCTACACCTTC
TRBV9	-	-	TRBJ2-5	CASSAGWDTRGGQYF	TGTGCCAGCAGCGCTGGATGGGACACAAGAGGAGGCCAGTACTTC
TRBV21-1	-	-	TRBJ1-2	CASSKAQQGNYGYTF	TGTGCCAGCAGCAAAGCCCAACAGGGGAACTATGGCTACACCTTC
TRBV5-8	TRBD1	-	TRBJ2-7	CASSLGDRVSGEQYF	TGTGCCAGCAGCTTGGGGGACAGGGTATCCGGCGAGCAGTACTTC
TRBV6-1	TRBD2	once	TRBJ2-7	CASRAGTSVHEQYF	TGTGCCAGCAGAGCGGGGACTAGCGTACACGAGCAGTACTTC
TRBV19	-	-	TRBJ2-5	CASSIGEGRETQYF	TGTGCCAGTAGTATAGGAGAGGGAAGGGAGACCCAGTACTTC
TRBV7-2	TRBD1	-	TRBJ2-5	CASSLRGRGQEPQYF	TGTGCCAGCAGCTTAAGGGGCAGGGGGCAGGAGCCGCAGTACTTC
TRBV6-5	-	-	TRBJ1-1	CASSYSRTGDTEAFF	TGTGCCAGCAGTTACTCGCGGACGGGCGACACTGAAGCTTTCTTT
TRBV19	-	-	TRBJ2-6	CASSKGNSGANVLTF	TGTGCCAGTAGTAAGGGAAACTCTGGGGCCAACGTCCTGACTTTC
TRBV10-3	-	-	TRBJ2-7	CAISGDRGALRYEQYF	TGTGCCATCAGTGGGGACCGGGGTGCCCTCCGCTACGAGCAGTACTTC
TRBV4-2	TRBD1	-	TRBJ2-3	CASSQGTGGLTDTQYF	TGTGCCAGCAGCCAAGGAACAGGGGGCCTTACAGATACGCAGTATTTT
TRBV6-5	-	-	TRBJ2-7	CASSYQTRVSSYEQYF	TGTGCCAGCAGTTACCAGACCAGGGTGAGCTCCTACGAGCAGTACTTC
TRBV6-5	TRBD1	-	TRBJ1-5	CASSQDRGDQPQHF	TGTGCCAGCAGTCAGGACAGGGGAGATCAGCCCCAGCATTTT
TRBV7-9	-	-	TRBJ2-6	CAAKLANRSGANVLTF	TGTGCTGCGAAATTAGCGAATCGGTCTGGGGCCAACGTCCTGACTTTC
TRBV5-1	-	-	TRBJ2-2	CASSLISGAGELFF	TGCGCCAGCAGCTTGATTTCGGGGGCCGGGGAGCTGTTTTTT
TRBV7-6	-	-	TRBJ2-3	CASSSYTDTQYF	TGTGCCAGCAGCTCCTACACAGATACGCAGTATTTT
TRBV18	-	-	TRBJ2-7	CASSSGPHYEQYF	TGTGCCAGCTCATCCGGACCGCACTACGAGCAGTACTTC
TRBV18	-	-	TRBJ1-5	CASREGVGQPQHF	TGTGCCAGCCGGGAGGGGGTCGGTCAGCCCCAGCATTTT
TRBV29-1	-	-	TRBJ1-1	CSARPEGTLNTEAFF	TGCAGCGCCCGACCCGAAGGGACCCTGAACACTGAAGCTTTCTTT
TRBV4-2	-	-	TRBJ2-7	CASSQEAAPYEQYF	TGTGCCAGCAGCCAAGAAGCGGCTCCCTACGAGCAGTACTTC
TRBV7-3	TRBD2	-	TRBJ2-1	CASSLRGRAGDEQFF	TGTGCCAGCAGCTTACGTGGGAGGGCCGGCGATGAGCAGTTCTTC
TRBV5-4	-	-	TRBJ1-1	CASSLRQGEVAEAFF	TGTGCCAGCAGCTTGAGGCAGGGCGAAGTTGCTGAAGCTTTCTTT
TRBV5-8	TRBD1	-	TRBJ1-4	CASSRGDRGEKLFF	TGTGCCAGCAGCAGGGGGGACAGGGGTGAAAAACTGTTTTTT
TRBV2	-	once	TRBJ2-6	CATEGSGANVLTF	TGTGCCACCGAGGGGTCTGGGGCCAACGTCCTGACTTTC
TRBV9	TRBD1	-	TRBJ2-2	CASSSGQTAGELFF	TGTGCCAGCAGCTCGGGACAGACCGCCGGGGAGCTGTTTTTT
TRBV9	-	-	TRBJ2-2	CASSKGTGELFF	TGTGCCAGCAGTAAAGGGACCGGGGAGCTGTTTTTT
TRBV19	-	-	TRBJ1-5	CASSETGQTYQPQHF	TGTGCCAGTAGTGAAACTGGGCAGACGTATCAGCCCCAGCATTTT
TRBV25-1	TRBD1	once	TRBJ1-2	CASSEQGATYGYTF	TGTGCCAGCAGTGAACAGGGGGCTACCTATGGCTACACCTTC
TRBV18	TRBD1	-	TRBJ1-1	CASSQDRVNTEAFF	TGTGCCAGCTCACAAGACAGGGTAAACACTGAAGCTTTCTTT
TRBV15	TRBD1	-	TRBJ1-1	CATSREIRGLGEAFF	TGTGCCACCAGCAGAGAAATTAGGGGGCTTGGGGAAGCTTTCTTT
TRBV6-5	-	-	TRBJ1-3	CASSYSMAAGNTIYF	TGTGCCAGCAGTTACTCGATGGCAGCCGGAAACACCATATATTTT
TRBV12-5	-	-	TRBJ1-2	CASAREAGQLYGYTF	TGTGCTAGTGCGCGTGAGGCGGGACAACTCTATGGCTACACCTTC
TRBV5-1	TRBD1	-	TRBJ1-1	CASSSGTGGFDTEAFF	TGCGCCAGCAGCTCCGGGACAGGGGGCTTTGATACTGAAGCTTTCTTT
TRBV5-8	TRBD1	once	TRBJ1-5	CASSFRGSNQPQHF	TGTGCCAGCAGCTTCAGGGGGAGCAATCAGCCCCAGCATTTT
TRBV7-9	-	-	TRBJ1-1	CASTPPNDLDTEAFF	TGTGCCAGCACTCCCCCAAATGATTTGGACACTGAAGCTTTCTTT
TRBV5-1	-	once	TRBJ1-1	CASRPTPRGNTEAFF	TGCGCCAGCAGACCAACCCCGAGGGGGAACACTGAAGCTTTCTTT
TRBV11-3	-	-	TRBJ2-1	CASSLASGEGNEQFF	TGTGCCAGCAGCTTAGCTTCAGGGGAAGGCAATGAGCAGTTCTTC
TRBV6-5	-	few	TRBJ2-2	CASSRGTGELFF	TGTGCCAGCAGCCGGGGGACCGGGGAGCTGTTTTTT
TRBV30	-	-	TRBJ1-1	CAWNRGNTEAFF	TGTGCCTGGAATAGGGGGAACACTGAAGCTTTCTTT
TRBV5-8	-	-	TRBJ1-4	CASSPRRATNEKLFF	TGTGCCAGCAGCCCCCGGCGGGCAACTAATGAAAAACTGTTTTTT
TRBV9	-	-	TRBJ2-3	CASSVGNGPTDTQYF	TGTGCCAGCAGCGTCGGGAACGGGCCCACAGATACGCAGTATTTT
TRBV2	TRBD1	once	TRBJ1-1	CATRGQAGTEAFF	TGTGCCACAAGGGGACAGGCGGGAACTGAAGCTTTCTTT
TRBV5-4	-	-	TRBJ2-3	CASSSQGRSDTQYF	TGTGCCAGCAGCTCACAGGGGAGGTCAGATACGCAGTATTTT
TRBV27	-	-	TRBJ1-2	CASSSPGVNYGYTF	TGTGCCAGCAGTTCTCCGGGGGTAAACTATGGCTACACCTTC
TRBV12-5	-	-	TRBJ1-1	CASGTTPEAFF	TGTGCTAGTGGTACGACACCTGAAGCTTTCTTT
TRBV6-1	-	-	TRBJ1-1	CASTPLDRLNTEAFF	TGTGCCAGCACCCCTTTAGACAGACTGAACACTGAAGCTTTCTTT
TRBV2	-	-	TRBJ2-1	CASSEESEQFF	TGTGCCAGCAGTGAAGAGAGTGAGCAGTTCTTC
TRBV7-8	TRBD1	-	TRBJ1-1	CASSPWTGGTEAFF	TGTGCCAGCAGCCCCTGGACAGGGGGCACTGAAGCTTTCTTT
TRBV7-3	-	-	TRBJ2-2	CASSLSSGLTGELFF	TGTGCCAGCAGCTTAAGTTCAGGATTAACTGGGGAGCTGTTTTTT
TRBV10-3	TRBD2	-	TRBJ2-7	CAIRTSGGASYEQYF	TGTGCCATCAGAACTAGCGGGGGGGCTTCCTACGAGCAGTACTTC